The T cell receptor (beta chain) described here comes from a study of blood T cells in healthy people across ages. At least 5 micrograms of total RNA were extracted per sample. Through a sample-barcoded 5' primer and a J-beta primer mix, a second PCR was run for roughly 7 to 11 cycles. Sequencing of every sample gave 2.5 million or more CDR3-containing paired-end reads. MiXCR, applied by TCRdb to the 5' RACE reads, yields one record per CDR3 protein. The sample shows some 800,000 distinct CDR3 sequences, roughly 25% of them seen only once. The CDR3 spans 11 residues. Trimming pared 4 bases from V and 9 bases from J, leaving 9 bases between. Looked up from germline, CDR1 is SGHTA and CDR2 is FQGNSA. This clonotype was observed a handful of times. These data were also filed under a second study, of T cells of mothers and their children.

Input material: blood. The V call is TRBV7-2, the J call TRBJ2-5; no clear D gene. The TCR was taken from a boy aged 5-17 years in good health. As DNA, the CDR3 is TGTGCCAGCAGCTACCTAGAACCCCAGTACTTC. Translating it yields CASSYLEPQYF.